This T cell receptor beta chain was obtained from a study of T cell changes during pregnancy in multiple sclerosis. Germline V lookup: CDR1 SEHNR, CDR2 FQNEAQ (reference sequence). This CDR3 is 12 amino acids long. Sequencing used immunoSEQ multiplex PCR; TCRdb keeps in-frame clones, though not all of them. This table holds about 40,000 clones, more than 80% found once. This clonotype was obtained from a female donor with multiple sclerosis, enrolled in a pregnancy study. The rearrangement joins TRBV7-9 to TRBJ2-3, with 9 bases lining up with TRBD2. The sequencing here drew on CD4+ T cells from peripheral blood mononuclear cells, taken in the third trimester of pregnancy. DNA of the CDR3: TGTGGGGCGGGAGGGGACACAGATACGCAGTATTTT. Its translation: CGAGGDTDTQYF.